This record concerns one TCR beta chain sequence. Its antigen is not identified. The sample's time point: week 3, after first cycle of checkpoint inhibitor. Apart from a couple of fast progressors, RECIST 1.1 response was judged 12 weeks post-infusion. Patients with prior systemic cancer treatment, concomitant immunosuppressants, or other active malignancies were excluded. The data originate from a study of blood T cell dynamics during melanoma immunotherapy. The study's findings and limits: It remained unknown if the driving T cell clones were melanoma-specific.

TCRdb's copy holds only in-frame clones and misses some; the assay was immunoSEQ multiplex PCR. The table lists some 6,000 clones, around 82% of them singletons. The specimen was blood, collected from a patient treated with checkpoint blockade. The TCR sequence derives from a human donor with melanoma.

The CDR3 spells CASSSEFRYEQYF. DNA of the CDR3: TGTGCCAGCAGCTCCGAGTTCAGGTACGAGCAGTACTTC. This chain connects TRBV14 to TRBJ2-7; no clear D. The CDR3 is 13 amino acids. V dropped 5 bases and J dropped 4 bases, with 12 bases sitting between them. Germline CDR1 is SGHDN and CDR2 is FVKESK.